The 3 T cell receptor beta chains in this list originate from one sample, sequenced in a study of cytomegalovirus exposure and HLA in healthy donors. Method: immunoSEQ multiplex PCR; TCRdb's copy keeps in-frame clones and lacks some. The table has about 110,000 clones, roughly 90% seen once. Input material: PBMCs. The receptors here all came from a woman between 18 and 30 years old in good health and CMV-seronegative.

This chain joins TRBV7-2 and TRBJ2-3; TRBD2 aligns across 12 bases. This CDR3 spans 18 amino acids. CDR1 SGHTA and CDR2 FQGNSA come from the germline V gene. Trimming at V came to 2 bases and at J to 0 bases, leaving 6 bases not matched to a gene. CDR3 bases: TGTGCCAGCAGCTTACTAGCGGGGGGGCCGACTAGCACAGATACGCAGTATTTT. Its translation: CASSLLAGGPTSTDTQYF.

The rearrangement links TRBV7-9 to TRBJ2-7; D is possibly TRBD2 (5 bases). This CDR3 spans 13 amino acids. V shed 0 bases and J shed 6 bases, with 9 bases lying between them. Germline loops: CDR1 SEHNR, CDR2 FQNEAQ (reference sequence). The CDR3 spells CASSLASSLEQYF. The CDR3 coding sequence is TGTGCCAGCAGCTTAGCATCTAGCCTCGAGCAGTACTTC.

V is TRBV14 and J is TRBJ2-6; D is unclear. V lost 6 bases, J lost 1 base, and 13 bases lay in between. Germline CDR1 and CDR2: SGHDN and FVKESK. This CDR3 contains 16 residues. CDR3 in amino acids: CASRSTLDSGANVLTF. The CDR3 nucleotides read TGTGCCAGCAGGTCCACCTTAGATTCTGGGGCCAACGTCCTGACTTTC. The variable domain in full, completed from reference TRBV14 and TRBJ2-6, reads EAGVTQFPSHSVIEKGQTVTLRCDPISGHDNLYWYRRVMGKEIKFLLHFVKESKQDESGMPNNRFLAERTGGTYSTLKVQPAELEDSGVYFCASRSTLDSGANVLTFGAGSRLTVL.